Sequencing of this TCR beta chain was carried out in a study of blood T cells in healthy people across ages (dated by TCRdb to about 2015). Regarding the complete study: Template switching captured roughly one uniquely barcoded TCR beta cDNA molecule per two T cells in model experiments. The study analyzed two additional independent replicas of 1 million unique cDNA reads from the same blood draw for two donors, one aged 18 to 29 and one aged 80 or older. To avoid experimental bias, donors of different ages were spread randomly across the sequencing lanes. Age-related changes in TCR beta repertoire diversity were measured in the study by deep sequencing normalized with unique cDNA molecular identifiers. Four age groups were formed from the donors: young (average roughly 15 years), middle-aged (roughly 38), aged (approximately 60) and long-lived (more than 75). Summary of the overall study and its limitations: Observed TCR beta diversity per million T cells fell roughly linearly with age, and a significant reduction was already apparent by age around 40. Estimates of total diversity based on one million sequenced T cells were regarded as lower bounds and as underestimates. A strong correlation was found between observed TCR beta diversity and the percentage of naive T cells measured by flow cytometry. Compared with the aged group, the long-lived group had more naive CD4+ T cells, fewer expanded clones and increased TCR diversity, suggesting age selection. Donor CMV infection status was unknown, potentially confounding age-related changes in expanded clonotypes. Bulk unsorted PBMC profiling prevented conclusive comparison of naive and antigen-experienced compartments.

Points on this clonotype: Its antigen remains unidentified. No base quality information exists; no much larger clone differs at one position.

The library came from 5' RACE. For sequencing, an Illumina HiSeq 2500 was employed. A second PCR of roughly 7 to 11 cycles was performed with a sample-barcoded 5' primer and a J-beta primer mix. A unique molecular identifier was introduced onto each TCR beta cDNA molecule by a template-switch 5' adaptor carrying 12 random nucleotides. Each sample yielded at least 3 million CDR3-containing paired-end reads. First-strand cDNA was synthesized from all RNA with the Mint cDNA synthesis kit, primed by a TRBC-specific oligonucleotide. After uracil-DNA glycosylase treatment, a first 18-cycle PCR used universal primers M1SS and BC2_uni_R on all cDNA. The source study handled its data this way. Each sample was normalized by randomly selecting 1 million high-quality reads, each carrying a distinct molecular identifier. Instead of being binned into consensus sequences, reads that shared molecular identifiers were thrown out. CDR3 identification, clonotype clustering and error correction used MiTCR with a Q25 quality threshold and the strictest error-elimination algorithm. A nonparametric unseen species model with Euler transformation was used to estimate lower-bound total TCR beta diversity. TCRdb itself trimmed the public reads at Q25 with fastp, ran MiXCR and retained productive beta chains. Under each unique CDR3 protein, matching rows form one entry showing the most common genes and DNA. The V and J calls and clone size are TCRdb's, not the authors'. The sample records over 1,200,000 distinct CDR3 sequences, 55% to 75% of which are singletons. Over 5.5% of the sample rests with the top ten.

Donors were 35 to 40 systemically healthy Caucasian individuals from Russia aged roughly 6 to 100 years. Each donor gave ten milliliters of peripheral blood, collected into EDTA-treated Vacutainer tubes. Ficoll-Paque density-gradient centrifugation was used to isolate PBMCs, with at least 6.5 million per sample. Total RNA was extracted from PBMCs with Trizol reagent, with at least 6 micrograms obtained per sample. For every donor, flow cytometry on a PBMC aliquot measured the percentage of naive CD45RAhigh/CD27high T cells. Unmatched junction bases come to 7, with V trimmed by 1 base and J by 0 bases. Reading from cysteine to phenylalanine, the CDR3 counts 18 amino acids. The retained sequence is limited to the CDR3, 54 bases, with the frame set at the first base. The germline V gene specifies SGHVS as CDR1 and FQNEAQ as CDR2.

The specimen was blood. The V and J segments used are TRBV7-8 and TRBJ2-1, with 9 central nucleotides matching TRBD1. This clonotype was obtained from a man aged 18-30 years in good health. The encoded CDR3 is CASSLVWTGANSYNEQFF. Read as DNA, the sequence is TGTGCCAGCAGCTTAGTATGGACAGGGGCGAACTCCTACAATGAGCAGTTCTTC.